This entry lists 11 T cell receptor beta chains sequenced from one sample in a study of cytomegalovirus exposure and HLA in healthy donors. A multiplex PCR was run with 60 Vbeta primers and 13 Jbeta primers. Here immunoSEQ multiplex PCR was the method, and the copy in TCRdb shows in-frame clones only, minus some. This table holds around 230,000 clones, around 83% found once. The sequenced sample was PBMCs. These receptors were taken from a girl aged 2 to 9 in good health and CMV-seronegative.

The DNA of the CDR3 is TGTGCCAGCTCTCCTATCTCACAGGGCCACAATGAGCAGTTCTTC. Protein: CASSPISQGHNEQFF. The gene calls are TRBV18 and TRBJ2-1; D is perhaps TRBD1 (6 bases). V was cut by 6 bases and J by 5 bases, with 17 bases left in between. The V gene's germline CDR1 is KGHSH and CDR2 LQKENI. The CDR3 loop spans 15 amino acids.

This clone was seen once. This sequence joins TRBV10-2 and TRBJ2-1, with 9 bases identical to TRBD1. V lost 4 bases and J lost 4; bases outside the gene matches: 5. Germline CDR1 and CDR2: WSHSY and SAAADI. The CDR3 extends over 15 amino acids. CDR3 protein: CASSVSQGAYNEQFF. The CDR3, as DNA: TGCGCCAGCAGTGTATCACAGGGGGCATACAATGAGCAGTTCTTC.

The rearrangement joins TRBV30 to TRBJ2-1; 13 bases align to TRBD2. The CDR3 runs to 15 residues. V lost 4 bases to trimming and J lost 10 bases; unmatched junction nucleotides: 10. CDR1 is GTSNPN, CDR2 SVGIG, per germline (reference sequence). CDR3 nucleotide sequence: TGTGCCTGGACCCTCGGACTAGCGGGAGCTAGGGAGCAGTTCTTC. This gives the protein CAWTLGLAGAREQFF.

The rearrangement links TRBV27 to TRBJ1-5; D may be TRBD1 (5 bases). Per the germline V gene, CDR1 is MNHEY and CDR2 is SMNVEV (reference sequence). Trimming pared 5 bases from V and 15 bases from J, leaving 17 bases between. This CDR3 comprises 12 residues. For the CDR3, the DNA is TGTGCCAGCAGTACCCCCGGGACTAAGTGGCATTTT. It is translated as CASSTPGTKWHF.

This clone came up once. The V call is TRBV7-8, the J call TRBJ1-2; D might be TRBD1 (5 bases). In germline, CDR1 is SGHVS, CDR2 FQNEAQ. Trimming left V 1 base short and J 2 bases short, with 17 bases between. CDR3 size: 17 residues. The chain's CDR3 is CASSLVVGGKGNYGYTF. CDR3 DNA: TGTGCCAGCAGCTTAGTTGTGGGGGGTAAAGGGAACTATGGCTACACCTTC.

The chain carries TRBV7-9 and TRBJ2-1, with TRBD1 matching 8 bases. The CDR3 covers 15 residues. Germline assignment: CDR1 SEHNR and CDR2 FQNEAQ (reference sequence). V lost 5 bases, J lost 12 bases, and 15 bases stayed unmatched. CDR3 amino acids: CASSPLGTGVNSQFF. CDR3 sequence (DNA): TGTGCCAGCAGCCCCCTCGGGACAGGCGTCAATTCGCAGTTCTTC.

The rearrangement joins TRBV19 to TRBJ1-3, with D possibly being TRBD1 (5 bases). The CDR3 extends over 14 amino acids. CDR1 and CDR2 from the germline V gene are LNHDA and SQIVND (reference sequence). V was pared by 7 bases and J by 1 base, with 11 bases between. The CDR3 spells CASKSQGSGNTIYF. The CDR3 nucleotides read TGTGCCAGTAAGTCTCAGGGTTCTGGAAACACCATATATTTT. The full variable domain, with the rest looked up from reference TRBV19 and TRBJ1-3, is DGGITQSPKYLFRKEGQNVTLSCEQNLNHDAMYWYRQDPGQGLRLIYYSQIVNDFQKGDIAEGYSVSREKKESFPLTVTSAQKNPTAFYLCASKSQGSGNTIYFGEGSWLTVV.

This clone was recorded once. The chain couples TRBV18 to TRBJ2-1, with TRBD2 matching over 7 bases. Germline CDR1 is KGHSH and CDR2 is LQKENI. The CDR3 is 15 residues long. After removal of 5 bases from V and 4 bases from J, the junction contained 8 bases not matched to a gene. The CDR3 sequence is CASSISGALYNEQFF. The CDR3 coding sequence is TGTGCCAGCTCAATAAGCGGGGCCCTTTACAATGAGCAGTTCTTC. Filled out from reference TRBV18 and TRBJ2-1, the complete variable domain reads NAGVMQNPRHLVRRRGQEARLRCSPMKGHSHVYWYRQLPEEGLKFMVYLQKENIIDESGMPKERFSAEFPKEGPSILRIQQVVRGDSAAYFCASSISGALYNEQFFGPGTRLTVL.

The chain joins TRBV7-9 to TRBJ2-3; D unclear. Germline CDR1 SEHNR, CDR2 FQNEAQ (reference sequence). This CDR3 comprises 14 residues. Trimming took 7 bases from V and 2 from J, leaving 13 bases between them. CDR3 coding DNA: TGTGCCAGCACCCATCTAGATTTCACAGATACGCAGTATTTT. Amino acids: CASTHLDFTDTQYF.

J is TRBJ1-2 and V is TRBV12-5; no reliable D call. The V and J ends lost 0 bases and 5 bases respectively, with 13 bases between them. CDR1 is LGHNT, CDR2 FRNRAP, per germline. CDR3 size: 15 residues. CDR3 coding DNA: TGTGCTAGTGGTTTGGTACTCGGAGGGCATTATGGCTACACCTTC. This encodes CASGLVLGGHYGYTF.

The chain is built from TRBV5-1 and TRBJ2-3; 8 nucleotides line up with TRBD2. Unmatched junction bases numbered 5, after V lost 0 bases and J lost 5 bases. Looked up from germline, CDR1 is SGHRS and CDR2 is YFSETQ. There are 15 residues in the CDR3. The DNA of the CDR3 is TGCGCCAGCAGCTTGGCGGGACTAGACGTAGATACGCAGTATTTT. This gives the protein CASSLAGLDVDTQYF.